This T cell receptor (beta chain) comes out of a study of blood T cell repertoires in COVID-19. The CDR3 is 16 residues long. Looked up from germline, CDR1 is LGHDT and CDR2 is YNNKEL (reference sequence). The V gene lost 0 bases and the J gene lost 5 bases, with 16 bases spanning the gap. Per the authors' pipeline: Amplification of reference gene primers provided the estimated nucleated cell counts. Produced via immunoSEQ multiplex PCR; TCRdb's table is partial and in-frame only. V, J and clone size derive from that table, while D and trimming were established from the DNA sequence. Of over 60,000 clones listed, about nine tenths are singletons.

Sequencing used peripheral blood. The chain is built from TRBV3-1 (or the pseudogene TRBV3-2) and TRBJ1-2; weak D call: TRBD1 (6 bases). This receptor was identified in a man aged 45-65 years with COVID-19, enrolled during active disease. The CDR3 nucleotides read TGTGCCAGCAGCCAAGAATTGAACAGGGTAATGTATGGCTACACCTTC. Its translation is CASSQELNRVMYGYTF.